This TCR beta chain was observed in a study of blood T cell repertoires in COVID-19 (dated by TCRdb to about 2020). Background on the whole study: Samples from collaborators originated in the United States, Italy and Spain and spanned both the acute and convalescent phases of COVID-19. The repertoires were made available in a free public database intended to serve as a resource for research on the immune response to SARS-CoV-2. Where available, HLA class I and class II types were obtained from metadata supplied by the sample provider rather than from assay-based typing. A de-identified subject ID, COVID-19 status, age in years and sex were almost always included in the sample metadata. The prospective study material was composed of cDNA or gDNA derived from T cells, B-cell-depleted T cells, or PBMCs. Samples came from the ongoing ImmuneRACE study (first 160 participants) plus 1,254 subjects from 6 global collaborators. Subjects who had been exposed to COVID-19, were actively infected with it, or had recovered from it provided the deeply sampled blood TCRbeta repertoires that made up the dataset.

One collaborating source in Seattle enrolled patients during active infection and followed them longitudinally through the course of disease. Collaborating institutions collected whole blood in K2EDTA tubes following their own protocols. For TCRbeta analysis, collaborators shipped samples in one of three forms: frozen whole blood, isolated PBMCs, or DNA extracted from either of those sample types. Paper-wide results and their limitations: The quantity of clinical and demographic metadata differed by source and by participant and was supplied without curation.

In the case of this clone: It lacks a known antigen. One base away there is no much larger clone; base qualities are not given.

The germline V gene gives CDR1 as SGHAT and CDR2 as FQNNGV. Including cysteine and phenylalanine, the CDR3 has 18 amino acids. Kept here is only the CDR3 DNA, which spans 54 bases and is read in frame from base 1. Trimming takes 1 base off V and 9 bases off J; junction bases not matched to a gene: 16. TCRbeta CDR3 regions were amplified from genomic DNA using the immunoSEQ Assay, a bias-controlled multiplex PCR. As for the original processing: Within the assay, amplification of reference gene primers was used to estimate how many nucleated cells each sample contained. To quantify the absolute abundance of each unique TCRbeta CDR3 rearrangement, sequence reads were collapsed and filtered. For each sample, productive Simpson clonality was calculated by taking the square root of Simpson's diversity index across productive rearrangements. TCRdb carries this immuneACCESS record with in-frame sequences only. Its versions omit some clonotypes, under half of them owing to an unresolved V gene in the studies checked, with the rest unexplained. V, J and clone size were drawn from that table, and D and trimming were deduced from the DNA. Across this sample there are 300,000 to 400,000 clones, with about nine tenths seen only once. The top ten constitute under 2% of the sample.

The V and J genes are TRBV11-2 and TRBJ2-2; 8 bases in the junction line up with TRBD2. The specimen was peripheral blood. This receptor was identified in a woman aged 30 to 39 with COVID-19, enrolled during active disease. The CDR3 reads as follows: CASSLGLAGSPAVRELFF. The nucleotide sequence is TGTGCCAGCAGCTTAGGGTTAGCGGGGAGCCCCGCTGTTCGGGAGCTGTTTTTT.